The sequence of this TCR beta chain was determined in a study of cytomegalovirus exposure and HLA in healthy donors. Study-level findings and limits: TCR beta V- and J-gene trimming, according to a later analysis, was linked to a missense DCLRE1C variant. Associated with HLA alleles at 0.05 false discovery rate in a later analysis were 16,951 TCR beta sequences. The classifier reportedly diagnosed cytomegalovirus status with high specificity and sensitivity.

Concerning this clone itself: Antigen specificity is unknown.

Germline V gives CDR1 MNHEY, CDR2 SVGAGI. The V end lost 5 bases, the J end lost 5 bases, and 19 bases lay between the germline ends. The CDR3 covers 15 residues. PCR amplification relied on 60 Vbeta primers (plus 13 Jbeta primers). Some clones are missing from TCRdb's copy, which holds only in-frame ones; the method was immunoSEQ multiplex PCR. The table has fewer than 200,000 clones, about 77% seen once. Specimen: PBMCs. The rearrangement uses TRBV6-5 and TRBJ2-7; tentative D call: TRBD1 (5 bases). The sequence was collected from a woman aged 45-65 years in good health and CMV-seronegative. The CDR3 coding sequence is TGTGCCAGCAGTGGGAAGACAGTGCTTAGGAACGAGCAGTACTTC. Protein product: CASSGKTVLRNEQYF.